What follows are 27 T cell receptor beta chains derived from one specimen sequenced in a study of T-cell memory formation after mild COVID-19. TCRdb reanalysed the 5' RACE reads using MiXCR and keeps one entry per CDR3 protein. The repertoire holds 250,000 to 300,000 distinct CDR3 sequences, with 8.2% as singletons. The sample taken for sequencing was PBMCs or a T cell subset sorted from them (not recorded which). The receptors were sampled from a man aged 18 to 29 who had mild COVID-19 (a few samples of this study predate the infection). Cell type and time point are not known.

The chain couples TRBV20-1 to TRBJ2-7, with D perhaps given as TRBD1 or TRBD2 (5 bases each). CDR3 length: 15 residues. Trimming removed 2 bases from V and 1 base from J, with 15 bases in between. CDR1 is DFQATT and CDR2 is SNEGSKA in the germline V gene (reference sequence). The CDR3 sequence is CSARSGPTRSYEQYV. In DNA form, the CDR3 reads TGCAGTGCTAGATCAGGGCCTACTAGGTCCTACGAGCAGTACGTC.

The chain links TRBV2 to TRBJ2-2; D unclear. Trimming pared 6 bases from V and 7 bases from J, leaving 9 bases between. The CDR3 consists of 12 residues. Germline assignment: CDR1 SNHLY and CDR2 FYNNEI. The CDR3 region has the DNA TGTGCCAGCAGCGAGGATGGCGGGGAGCTGTTTTTT. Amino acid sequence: CASSEDGGELFF.

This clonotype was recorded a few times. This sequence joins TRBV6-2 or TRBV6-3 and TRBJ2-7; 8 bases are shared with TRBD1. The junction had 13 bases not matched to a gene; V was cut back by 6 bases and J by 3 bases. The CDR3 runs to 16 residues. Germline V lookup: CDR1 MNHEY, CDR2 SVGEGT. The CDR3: CASSYGTGTGSYEQYV. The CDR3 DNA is TGTGCCAGCAGCTACGGAACCGGGACAGGCAGCTACGAGCAGTACGTC.

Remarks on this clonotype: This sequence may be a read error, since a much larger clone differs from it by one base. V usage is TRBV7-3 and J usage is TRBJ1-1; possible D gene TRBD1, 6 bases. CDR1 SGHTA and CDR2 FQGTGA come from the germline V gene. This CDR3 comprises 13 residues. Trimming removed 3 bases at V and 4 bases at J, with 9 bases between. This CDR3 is CASSFGRGTEAFF. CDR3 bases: TGTGCCAGCAGCTTCGGCAGGGGCACTGAAGCTTTCTTT.

The CDR3 loop is CASTQGGGNEKLFF. CDR3 DNA sequence: TGTGCCAGCACCCAAGGAGGGGGGAATGAAAAACTGTTTTTT. V and J are TRBV6-5 and TRBJ1-4; TRBD1 might be the D (6 bases). The CDR3 is made up of 14 amino acids. V dropped 7 bases and J dropped 5 bases, with 14 bases sitting between them. Germline V gene sequence: CDR1 MNHEY, CDR2 SVGAGI.

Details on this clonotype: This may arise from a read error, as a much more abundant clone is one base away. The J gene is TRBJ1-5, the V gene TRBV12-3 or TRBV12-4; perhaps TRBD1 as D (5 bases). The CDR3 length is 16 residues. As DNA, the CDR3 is TGTGCCAGAAGTTCTGAGACGCGGGAAAGGGGTCAGCCCCAGCATTTT. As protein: CARSSETRERGQPQHF.

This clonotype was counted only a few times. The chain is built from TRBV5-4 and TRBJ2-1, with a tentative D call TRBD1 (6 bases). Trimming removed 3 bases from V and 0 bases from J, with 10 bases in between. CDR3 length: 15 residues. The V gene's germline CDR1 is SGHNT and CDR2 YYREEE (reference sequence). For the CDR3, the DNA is TGTGCCAGCAGCTGGGGACACAACTCCTACAATGAGCAGTTCTTC. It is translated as CASSWGHNSYNEQFF.

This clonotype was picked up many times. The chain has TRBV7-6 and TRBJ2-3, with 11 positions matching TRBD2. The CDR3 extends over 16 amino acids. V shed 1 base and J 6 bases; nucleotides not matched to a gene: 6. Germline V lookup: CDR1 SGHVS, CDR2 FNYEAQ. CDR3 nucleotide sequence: TGTGCCAGCAGCTTAGTCCTAGCGGGGGGCGGGGATACGCAGTATTTT. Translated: CASSLVLAGGGDTQYF.

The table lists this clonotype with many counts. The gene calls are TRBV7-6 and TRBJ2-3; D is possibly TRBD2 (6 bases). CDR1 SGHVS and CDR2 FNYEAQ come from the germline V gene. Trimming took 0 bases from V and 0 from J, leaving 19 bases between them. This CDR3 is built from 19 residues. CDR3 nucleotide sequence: TGTGCCAGCAGCTTAGCTCGCCAGGGCGGAGGGATTAGCACAGATACGCAGTATTTT. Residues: CASSLARQGGGISTDTQYF.

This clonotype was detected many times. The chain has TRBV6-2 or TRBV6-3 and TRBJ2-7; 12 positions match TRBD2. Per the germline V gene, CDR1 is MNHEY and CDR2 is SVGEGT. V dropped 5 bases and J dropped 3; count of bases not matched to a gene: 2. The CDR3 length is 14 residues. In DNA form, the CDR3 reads TGTGCCAGCAGTGGACTAGCGGGAAACTACGAGCAGTACTTC. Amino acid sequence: CASSGLAGNYEQYF.

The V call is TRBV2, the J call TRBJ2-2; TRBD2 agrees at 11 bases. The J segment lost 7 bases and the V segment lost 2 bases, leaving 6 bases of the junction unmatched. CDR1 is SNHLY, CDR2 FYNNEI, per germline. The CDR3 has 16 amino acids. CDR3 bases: TGTGCCAGCAGTGAACTAGCGGGGGGCCTGGGCGGGGAGCTGTTTTTT. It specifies CASSELAGGLGGELFF.

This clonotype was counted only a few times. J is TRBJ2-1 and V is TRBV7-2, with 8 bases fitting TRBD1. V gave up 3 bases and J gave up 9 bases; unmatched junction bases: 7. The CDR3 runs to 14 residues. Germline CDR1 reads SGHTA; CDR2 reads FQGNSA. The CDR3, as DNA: TGTGCCAGCAGCTTCAACAGGGGGTACGGTGAGCAGTTCTTC. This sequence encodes CASSFNRGYGEQFF.

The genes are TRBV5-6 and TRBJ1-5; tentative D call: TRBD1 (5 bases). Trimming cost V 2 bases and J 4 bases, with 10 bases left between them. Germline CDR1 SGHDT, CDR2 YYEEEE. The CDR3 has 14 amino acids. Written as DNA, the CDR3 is TGTGCCAGCAGCTTATGGGGCGGTAATCAGCCCCAGCATTTT. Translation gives CASSLWGGNQPQHF.

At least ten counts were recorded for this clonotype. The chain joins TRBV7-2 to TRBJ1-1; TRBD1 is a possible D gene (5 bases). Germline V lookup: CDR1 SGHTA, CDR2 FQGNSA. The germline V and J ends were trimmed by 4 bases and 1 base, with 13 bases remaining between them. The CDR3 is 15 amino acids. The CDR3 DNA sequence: TGTGCCAGCAGCTCGATGTCCCAGGGGAACACTGAAGCTTTCTTT. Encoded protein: CASSSMSQGNTEAFF.

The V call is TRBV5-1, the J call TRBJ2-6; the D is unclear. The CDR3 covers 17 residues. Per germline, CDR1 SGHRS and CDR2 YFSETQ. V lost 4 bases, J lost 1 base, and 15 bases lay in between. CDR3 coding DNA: TGCGCCAGCAGCGTTGACCCGATGGGATCTGGGGCCAACGTCCTGACTTTC. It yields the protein CASSVDPMGSGANVLTF.

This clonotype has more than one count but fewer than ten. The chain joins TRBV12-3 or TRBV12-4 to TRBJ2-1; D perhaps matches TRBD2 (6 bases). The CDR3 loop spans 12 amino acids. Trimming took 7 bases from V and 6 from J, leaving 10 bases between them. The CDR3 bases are TGTGCCAGCACCTTGGGGGGCAATGAGCAGTTCTTC. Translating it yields CASTLGGNEQFF.

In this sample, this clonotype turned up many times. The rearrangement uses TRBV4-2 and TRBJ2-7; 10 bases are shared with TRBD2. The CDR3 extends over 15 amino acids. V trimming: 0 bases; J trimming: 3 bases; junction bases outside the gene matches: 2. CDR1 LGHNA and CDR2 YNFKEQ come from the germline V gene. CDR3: CASSQDLAGGYEQYF. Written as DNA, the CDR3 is TGTGCCAGCAGCCAAGATTTAGCGGGGGGCTACGAGCAGTACTTC.

The CDR3 here is CSAWGGSQETQYF. In DNA, the CDR3 is TGCAGTGCTTGGGGGGGATCGCAAGAGACCCAGTACTTC. The chain couples TRBV20-1 to TRBJ2-5; TRBD2 aligns across 7 bases. The germline gives CDR1 DFQATT, CDR2 SNEGSKA (reference sequence). Germline trimming cut 5 bases from V and 2 bases from J; bases unmatched to any gene: 5. The length of the CDR3 is 13 residues.

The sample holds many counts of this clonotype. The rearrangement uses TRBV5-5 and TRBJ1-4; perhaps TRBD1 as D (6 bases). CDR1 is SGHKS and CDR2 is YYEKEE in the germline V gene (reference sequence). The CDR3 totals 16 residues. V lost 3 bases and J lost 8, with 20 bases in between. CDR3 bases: TGTGCCAGCAGCTCACCACAGGGCCTTGGTAGCGAAAAACTGTTTTTT. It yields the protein CASSSPQGLGSEKLFF.

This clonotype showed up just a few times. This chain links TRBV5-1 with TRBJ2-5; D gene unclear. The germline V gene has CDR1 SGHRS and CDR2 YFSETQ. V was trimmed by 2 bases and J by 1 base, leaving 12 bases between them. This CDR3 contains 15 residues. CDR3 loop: CASSFSGGTQETQYF. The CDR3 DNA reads TGCGCCAGCAGCTTTTCGGGCGGAACCCAAGAGACCCAGTACTTC.

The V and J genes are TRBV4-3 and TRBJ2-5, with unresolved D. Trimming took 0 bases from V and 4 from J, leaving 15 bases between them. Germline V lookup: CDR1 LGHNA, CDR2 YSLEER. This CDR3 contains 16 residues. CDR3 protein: CASSQDLGGEIETQYF. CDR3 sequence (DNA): TGCGCCAGCAGCCAAGATCTCGGCGGTGAAATAGAGACCCAGTACTTC.

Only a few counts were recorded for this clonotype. CDR3 sequence: CSVEWGGTDTQYF. In DNA, the CDR3 is TGCAGCGTTGAATGGGGGGGCACAGATACGCAGTATTTT. The chain couples TRBV29-1 to TRBJ2-3, with D possibly matching TRBD2 (6 bases). CDR1 and CDR2 from the germline V gene are SQVTM and ANQGSEA. Trimming took 2 bases from V and 1 from J, leaving 7 bases between them. The CDR3 covers 13 residues.

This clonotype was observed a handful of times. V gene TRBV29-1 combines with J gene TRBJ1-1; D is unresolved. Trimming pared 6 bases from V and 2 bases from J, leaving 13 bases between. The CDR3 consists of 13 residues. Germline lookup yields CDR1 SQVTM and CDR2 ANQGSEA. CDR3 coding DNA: TGCAGCGTCGTCTACATGCGAAACACTGAAGCTTTCTTT. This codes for CSVVYMRNTEAFF.

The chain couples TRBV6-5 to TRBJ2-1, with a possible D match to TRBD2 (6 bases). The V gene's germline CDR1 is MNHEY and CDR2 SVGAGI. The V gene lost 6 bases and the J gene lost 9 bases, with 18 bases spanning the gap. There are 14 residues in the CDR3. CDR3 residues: CASRPPSGSGEQFF. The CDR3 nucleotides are TGTGCCAGCAGGCCCCCCTCAGGTAGCGGTGAGCAGTTCTTC.

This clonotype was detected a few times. CDR3 residues: CASSLDGGGAYNEQFF. The CDR3 DNA follows: TGTGCCAGCAGCTTAGACGGCGGGGGGGCCTACAATGAGCAGTTCTTC. The V gene is TRBV7-2, the J gene TRBJ2-1; TRBD2 agrees at 9 bases. Germline loops: CDR1 SGHTA, CDR2 FQGNSA. The CDR3 contains 16 residues. J gave up 2 bases and V 1 base, and 3 bases lay outside the gene matches.

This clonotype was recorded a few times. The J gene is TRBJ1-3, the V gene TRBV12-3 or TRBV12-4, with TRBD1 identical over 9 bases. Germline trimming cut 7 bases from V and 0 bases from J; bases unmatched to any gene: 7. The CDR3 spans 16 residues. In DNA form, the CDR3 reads TGTGCCAGCACCCGGACAGGGGTAGGCTCTGGAAACACCATATATTTT. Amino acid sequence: CASTRTGVGSGNTIYF.

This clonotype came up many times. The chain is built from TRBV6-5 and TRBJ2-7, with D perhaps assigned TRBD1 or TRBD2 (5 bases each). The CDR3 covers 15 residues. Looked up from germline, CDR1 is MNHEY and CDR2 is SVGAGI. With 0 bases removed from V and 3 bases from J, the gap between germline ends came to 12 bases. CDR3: CASSYSGESHYEQYF. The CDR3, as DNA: TGTGCCAGCAGTTACTCGGGGGAATCGCACTACGAGCAGTACTTC.